This T cell receptor beta chain was profiled in a study of T cells in Graves' hyperthyroidism and ophthalmopathy. Whole-study results and caveats: In blood, most of the thyroid clonotypes expanded above 0.001 were also present. In validation, the model predicted ophthalmopathy. These predictions came a median about 6.5 months before onset.

The hyperthyroidism was newly diagnosed and had lasted under 2 months; the patients were aged 18 to 65. Clinical symptoms, serum thyroxine and TRAb, thyroid ultrasound and orbital computed tomography were used for the diagnoses. RNA transcripts served as the template for amplifying TCR beta CDR3 regions. The study used the HTBI primer set for a first-round RT-PCR of the TCR CDR3. TCRdb recomputed calls from the multiplex PCR reads with MiXCR, one row per CDR3 protein. The sample records more than 40,000 distinct CDR3 sequences, roughly 50% being singletons. Remarks on this clonotype: What it binds is unknown.

Germline V CDR1 and CDR2: DFQATT, SNEGSKA (reference sequence). The ends lost 4 bases at V and 5 bases at J; junction bases unmatched: 7. This CDR3 region has 14 residues. The origin of this receptor is a woman between 45 and 65 years old with Graves' hyperthyroidism. Sequencing was carried out using peripheral blood or thyroid tissue (not recorded which). The V call is TRBV20-1, the J call TRBJ2-7, with 11 bases fitting TRBD1. CDR3: CSAIAGTGGDEQYF. DNA for the CDR3: TGCAGTGCTATTGCCGGGACAGGGGGGGACGAGCAGTACTTC.